This is a list of T cell receptor beta chains from one sample in a study of cytotoxic CD8 clonotypes in ibrutinib-treated CLL. Assay: immunoSEQ multiplex PCR; the TCRdb copy retains only in-frame clones and omits some. The profile shows approximately 140,000 clones, about 91% of them singletons. This material consisted of PBMCs, taken after 12 months of ibrutinib treatment. The receptors come from a human donor with chronic lymphocytic leukemia. CDR3s include the opening cysteine and the closing phenylalanine or tryptophan. The order of the fields is clone size, V gene, D gene, CDR3 length, J gene, CDR3 protein, CDR3 DNA. D genes are given only for firm matches. Expanded clones get a size class; other rows say once, few or many, or leave the size out.

>once|TRBV28|NA|16|TRBJ2-2
CASRVGGTANTGELFF
TGTGCCAGCAGGGTGGGCGGGACCGCGAACACCGGGGAGCTGTTTTTT
>NA|TRBV28|NA|14|TRBJ1-5
CASSPLGESQPQHF
TGTGCCAGCAGTCCTCTGGGGGAAAGTCAGCCCCAGCATTTT
>NA|TRBV29-1|NA|14|TRBJ1-1
CSVAEGSGNTEAFF
TGCAGCGTTGCGGAGGGGTCAGGGAACACTGAAGCTTTCTTT
>once|TRBV27|TRBD1|14|TRBJ1-5
CATQKDRGNQPQHF
TGTGCCACCCAAAAAGACAGGGGCAATCAGCCCCAGCATTTT
>few|TRBV9|TRBD2|12|TRBJ2-7
CASSVTSGKVYF
TGTGCCAGCAGCGTGACTAGCGGGAAGGTGTACTTC
>NA|TRBV27|NA|14|TRBJ2-5
CASRLQGLQETQYF
TGTGCCAGCAGGCTACAGGGCCTCCAAGAGACCCAGTACTTC
>once|TRBV13|NA|12|TRBJ2-7
CASSSRSYEQYF
TGTGCCAGCAGCTCCCGCTCCTACGAGCAGTACTTC
>NA|TRBV5-1|NA|15|TRBJ1-2
CASSYDTGAGGAYTF
TGCGCCAGCAGCTATGATACCGGGGCGGGAGGGGCCTACACCTTC
>NA|TRBV28|NA|12|TRBJ2-7
CASSPLAYEQYF
TGTGCCAGCAGTCCCCTAGCATACGAGCAGTACTTC
>NA|TRBV18|NA|12|TRBJ2-7
CASSPPSYEQYF
TGTGCCAGCTCACCACCCTCCTACGAGCAGTACTTC
>NA|TRBV28|NA|16|TRBJ1-2
CASSQIWGGLDYGYTF
TGTGCCAGCAGCCAGATTTGGGGGGGGCTTGACTATGGCTACACCTTC
>NA|TRBV10-3|NA|14|TRBJ2-5
CAISESPLPETQYF
TGTGCCATCAGTGAGTCTCCCCTACCAGAGACCCAGTACTTC
>NA|TRBV6-5|NA|14|TRBJ2-2
CASSPTTGTGELFF
TGTGCCAGCAGCCCAACTACCGGCACCGGGGAGCTGTTTTTT
>NA|TRBV7-2|NA|14|TRBJ2-1
CASGRLVRGNEQFF
TGTGCCAGCGGCAGACTAGTAAGGGGGAATGAGCAGTTCTTC
>NA|TRBV19|NA|15|TRBJ2-7
CASREQPLSSYEQYF
TGTGCCAGTAGGGAACAGCCTCTCTCCTCCTACGAGCAGTACTTC
>NA|TRBV14|NA|14|TRBJ2-7
CASSRGGRFYEQYF
TGTGCCAGCAGCCGCGGAGGGCGGTTCTACGAGCAGTACTTC
>NA|TRBV19|TRBD2|17|TRBJ2-1
CASSIDPTSGVYNEQFF
TGTGCCAGTAGTATAGATCCAACTAGCGGGGTATACAATGAGCAGTTCTTC
>NA|TRBV7-9|TRBD1|18|TRBJ1-1
CASSSRPGQGQGNTEAFF
TGTGCCAGCAGCTCAAGGCCGGGACAGGGCCAGGGAAACACTGAAGCTTTCTTT
>NA|TRBV6-5|NA|16|TRBJ1-3
CASSYSITGTGNTIYF
TGTGCCAGCAGTTACTCGATTACAGGGACTGGAAACACCATATATTTT
>NA|TRBV6-1|TRBD2|14|TRBJ2-3
CASLLAGGTDTQYF
TGTGCCAGCCTTTTAGCGGGAGGGACAGATACGCAGTATTTT
>NA|TRBV4-1|NA|14|TRBJ2-2
CASSQGPETGELFF
TGCGCCAGCAGCCAAGGGCCCGAAACCGGGGAGCTGTTTTTT
>NA|TRBV6-6|NA|15|TRBJ1-5
CASSYGEISNQPQHF
TGTGCCAGCAGTTACGGCGAGATTAGCAATCAGCCCCAGCATTTT
>NA|TRBV29-1|NA|13|TRBJ2-7
CSAVRDPQDEQYF
TGCAGCGCTGTCCGGGACCCCCAGGACGAGCAGTACTTC
>NA|TRBV29-1|NA|15|TRBJ2-5
CSVEDRGQRGETQYF
TGCAGCGTTGAAGATAGGGGCCAGCGAGGAGAGACCCAGTACTTC
>NA|TRBV29-1|NA|12|TRBJ2-7
CSVGGDPYEQYF
TGCAGCGTTGGCGGAGACCCCTACGAGCAGTACTTC
>few|TRBV28|NA|11|TRBJ2-7
CASSQKDEQYF
TGTGCCAGCAGTCAAAAGGACGAGCAGTACTTC
>NA|TRBV7-9|NA|13|TRBJ2-5
CASSYLGAETQYF
TGTGCCAGCAGCTACCTGGGGGCAGAGACCCAGTACTTC
>once|TRBV15|NA|14|TRBJ1-1
CATSSRGEGIEAFF
TGTGCCACCAGCAGCCGGGGGGAGGGGATTGAAGCTTTCTTT
>NA|TRBV27|TRBD2|13|TRBJ2-1
CASSRGLTREQFF
TGTGCCAGCAGCCGGGGACTAACCAGAGAGCAGTTCTTC
>NA|TRBV7-9|TRBD2|11|TRBJ2-7
CASPVAGVLYF
TGTGCCAGCCCAGTGGCGGGGGTGTTATACTTC
>NA|TRBV28|NA|15|TRBJ2-5
CASSTAGLRGETQYF
TGTGCCAGCAGCACGGCCGGGCTGCGGGGAGAGACCCAGTACTTC
>NA|TRBV14|NA|13|TRBJ2-1
CASSILDYNEQFF
TGTGCCAGCAGCATTCTGGACTACAATGAGCAGTTCTTC
>NA|TRBV12-5|NA|13|TRBJ2-3
CASGLVRGDTQYF
TGTGCTAGTGGTTTGGTACGAGGGGATACGCAGTATTTT
>NA|TRBV7-9|NA|12|TRBJ2-7
CASSLVPYEQYF
TGTGCCAGCAGCTTAGTACCCTACGAGCAGTACTTC
>NA|TRBV6-6|NA|12|TRBJ2-3
CASSYGVDTQYF
TGTGCCAGCAGTTACGGGGTAGATACGCAGTATTTT
>NA|TRBV19|TRBD2|15|TRBJ2-3
CASSQEAGGADTQYF
TGTGCCAGTAGTCAGGAGGCGGGAGGGGCAGATACGCAGTATTTT
>NA|TRBV7-2|TRBD2|15|TRBJ2-3
CASSFSGGSTDTQYF
TGTGCCAGCAGCTTTAGCGGGGGTAGCACAGATACGCAGTATTTT
>NA|TRBV4-3|NA|16|TRBJ2-7
CASSLSVAANSYEQYF
TGCGCCAGCAGCCTGTCCGTAGCGGCGAACTCCTACGAGCAGTACTTC
>NA|TRBV5-1|TRBD2|14|TRBJ2-4
CASSPPTSENIQYF
TGCGCCAGCAGTCCTCCGACTAGCGAGAACATTCAGTACTTC
>NA|TRBV9|NA|11|TRBJ2-2
CASSVTGELFF
TGTGCCAGCAGCGTAACAGGGGAGCTGTTTTTT
>NA|TRBV30|NA|13|TRBJ1-1
CAWSRDMNTEAFF
TGTGCCTGGAGTAGGGACATGAACACTGAAGCTTTCTTT
>NA|TRBV30|NA|15|TRBJ2-2
CAWSVRGTGSRELFF
TGTGCCTGGAGTGTACGCGGGACTGGTAGCAGGGAGCTGTTTTTT
>NA|TRBV18|NA|15|TRBJ2-2
CASSPLAGATGELFF
TGTGCCAGCTCACCACTAGCTGGGGCCACCGGGGAGCTGTTTTTT
>NA|TRBV5-1|TRBD2|16|TRBJ2-3
CASSLGGLAGTDTQYF
TGCGCCAGCAGCTTGGGTGGGCTAGCGGGCACAGATACGCAGTATTTT
>NA|TRBV28|NA|14|TRBJ2-7
CASSRWGVGYEQYF
TGTGCCAGCAGCCGTTGGGGGGTGGGCTACGAGCAGTACTTC
>NA|TRBV15|NA|13|TRBJ2-7
CATSRKLDYEQYF
TGTGCCACCAGCAGAAAACTAGACTACGAGCAGTACTTC
>NA|TRBV5-1|TRBD1|15|TRBJ1-4
CASSLSRDSNEKLFF
TGCGCCAGCAGCTTGTCCCGGGACAGTAATGAAAAACTGTTTTTT